The present entry profiles one T cell receptor beta chain with its context. Mismatch with germline at one junction end may stem from a read error. TCRdb's table, derived via immunoSEQ multiplex PCR, lists solely in-frame clones and lacks some. The table records about 200,000 clones, around nine tenths of them present only once. The sample originates from a study of blood T cell repertoires in COVID-19. This CDR3 comprises 15 residues. Germline lookup yields CDR1 MNHEY and CDR2 SVGEGT. The material sequenced was peripheral blood. V and J are TRBV6-2 or TRBV6-3 and TRBJ2-1, with D tentatively TRBD1 (6 bases). This sequence was found in a man aged 55 to 70 who had recovered from COVID-19. The CDR3 loop is CVSSAGRGFYNEQFF. The DNA for the CDR3 is TGTGTCAGCAGCGCAGGCAGGGGATTTTACAATGAGCAGTTCTTC.